The 25 T cell receptor beta chains presented below share a single source sample, sequenced in a study of naive and memory T cell subsets. RNA was extracted from around 2.5 ml of whole blood of healthy adults. Reverse transcription of blood and skin TCR RNA was primed at alpha and beta constant regions. Each CDR3 protein is one row after TCRdb ran MiXCR on the 5' RACE reads. The sample lists about 21,000 distinct CDR3 sequences; over 3.5% were seen once. These receptors all stem from a male donor in good health.

The chain couples TRBV27 to TRBJ1-6; D unclear. CDR1 and CDR2 (germline): MNHEY, SMNVEV (reference sequence). This CDR3 is 16 amino acids long. V was trimmed by 6 bases and J by 2 bases, leaving 14 bases between them. CDR3 protein: CASRPEGGPYNSPLHF. CDR3 sequence (DNA): TGTGCCAGCAGGCCCGAGGGAGGCCCCTATAATTCACCCCTCCACTTT.

This clonotype has a count of ten or more. The rearrangement links TRBV11-2 to TRBJ2-2; D may correspond to TRBD1 or TRBD2 (5 bases each). This CDR3 is built from 16 residues. The germline gives CDR1 SGHAT, CDR2 FQNNGV. V was clipped by 5 bases and J by 6 bases, with 19 bases between them. CDR3 nucleotides: TGTGCCAGCAGCAGACTATTGGGACCTGTGCCCGGGGAGCTGTTTTTT. It is translated as CASSRLLGPVPGELFF. Together with reference TRBV11-2 and TRBJ2-2, the CDR3 gives the full variable domain: EAGVAQSPRYKIIEKRQSVAFWCNPISGHATLYWYQQILGQGPKLLIQFQNNGVVDDSQLPKDRFSAERLKGVDSTLKIQPAKLEDSAVYLCASSRLLGPVPGELFFGEGSRLTVL.

In DNA, the CDR3 is TGTGCCAGCAGCCCAAGGATTCAGACAGGGGGGATGAACACTGAAGCTTTCTTT. Amino acid sequence: CASSPRIQTGGMNTEAFF. The chain links TRBV7-9 to TRBJ1-1; 9 bases agree with TRBD1. Losses at the gene ends were 5 bases for V and 0 bases for J; bases not matched to a gene: 13. CDR3 length equals 18 residues. CDR1 and CDR2 (germline): SEHNR, FQNEAQ (reference sequence).

This clonotype was counted at least ten times. The gene calls are TRBV15 and TRBJ2-3, with unresolved D. Germline V gives CDR1 LNHNV, CDR2 YYDKDF (reference sequence). CDR3 size: 15 residues. The V end was cut by 1 base, the J end by 1 base, with 9 bases between. The CDR3, as DNA: TGTGCCACCAGCAGAGGTGGGCCTGGCACAGATACGCAGTATTTT. This sequence encodes CATSRGGPGTDTQYF.

The chain couples TRBV7-9 to TRBJ1-1; D is undetermined. Germline assignment: CDR1 SEHNR and CDR2 FQNEAQ (reference sequence). V was trimmed by 0 bases and J by 4 bases, leaving 6 bases between them. The CDR3 extends over 13 amino acids. The CDR3 protein is CASSLALGTEAFF. The DNA for the CDR3 is TGTGCCAGCAGCTTAGCCTTGGGCACTGAAGCTTTCTTT. The full variable domain, its missing parts supplied by reference TRBV7-9 and TRBJ1-1, is DTGVSQNPRHKITKRGQNVTFRCDPISEHNRLYWYRQTLGQGPEFLTYFQNEAQLEKSRLLSDRFSAERPKGSFSTLEIQRTEQGDSAMYLCASSLALGTEAFFGQGTRLTVV.

There are many counts of this clonotype. The chain couples TRBV19 to TRBJ2-5, with D possibly being TRBD1 (5 bases). The CDR3 is 14 amino acids. Germline-derived CDR1 and CDR2 are LNHDA and SQIVND (reference sequence). V was trimmed by 5 bases and J by 0 bases, leaving 10 bases between them. The CDR3: CASSLRVYQETQYF. The CDR3 nucleotides read TGTGCCAGTAGTCTCAGGGTGTACCAAGAGACCCAGTACTTC.

This clonotype appeared many times. The chain employs TRBV20-1 and TRBJ1-5, with unresolved D. This CDR3 region has 14 residues. V lost 3 bases and J lost 2, with 11 bases in between. The germline CDR1 and CDR2 sequences are DFQATT and SNEGSKA (reference sequence). Here the CDR3 reads CSASEVVGNQPQHF. The CDR3 bases are TGCAGTGCTAGTGAGGTCGTCGGCAATCAGCCCCAGCATTTT.

This clonotype was recorded at least ten times. V is TRBV14 and J is TRBJ2-1; 10 nucleotides agree with TRBD1. Germline loops: CDR1 SGHDN, CDR2 FVKESK. This CDR3 is built from 16 residues. The trim removed 1 base at V and 3 bases at J, leaving 3 bases unmatched. The CDR3 DNA reads as TGTGCCAGCAGCCAAGGGACAGGGGGATACTACAATGAGCAGTTCTTC. It specifies CASSQGTGGYYNEQFF. The full variable domain, in which reference TRBV14 and TRBJ2-1 provide the parts outside the CDR3, is EAGVTQFPSHSVIEKGQTVTLRCDPISGHDNLYWYRRVMGKEIKFLLHFVKESKQDESGMPNNRFLAERTGGTYSTLKVQPAELEDSGVYFCASSQGTGGYYNEQFFGPGTRLTVL.

This clonotype was seen at least ten times. The rearrangement joins TRBV12-3 or TRBV12-4 to TRBJ2-2; D is uncertain. This CDR3 is 15 amino acids long. Trimming took off 1 base at V and 5 bases at J, with 11 bases between the two ends. The CDR3 spells CASSLGLVSTGELFF. DNA of the CDR3: TGTGCCAGCAGTTTAGGGCTAGTGAGTACCGGGGAGCTGTTTTTT.

This clonotype was recorded many times. The chain employs TRBV14 and TRBJ1-5; tentative D call: TRBD1 (5 bases). This CDR3 region has 17 residues. The germline gives CDR1 SGHDN, CDR2 FVKESK. V lost 1 base, J lost 5 bases, and 18 bases lay in between. DNA of the CDR3: TGTGCCAGCAGCCAAGTCTTGCGGCAGGGTAGTCATCAGCCCCAGCATTTT. It translates to CASSQVLRQGSHQPQHF. Looking up the rest from reference TRBV14 and TRBJ1-5 gives the full variable domain: EAGVTQFPSHSVIEKGQTVTLRCDPISGHDNLYWYRRVMGKEIKFLLHFVKESKQDESGMPNNRFLAERTGGTYSTLKVQPAELEDSGVYFCASSQVLRQGSHQPQHFGDGTRLSIL.

This clonotype was seen ten or more times. This rearrangement joins TRBV6-2 or TRBV6-3 to TRBJ2-1; 10 bases are a match to TRBD2. CDR1 MNHEY and CDR2 SVGEGT come from the germline V gene. After removal of 4 bases from V and 3 bases from J, the junction contained 12 bases not matched to a gene. This CDR3 has 18 amino acids. CDR3 nucleotides: TGTGCCAGCAGTTTTGCGCTGGAAGCGGGAGGGGTCTACAATGAGCAGTTCTTC. Translating gives CASSFALEAGGVYNEQFF.

This clonotype was picked up many times. The chain combines TRBV6-4 with TRBJ2-1; 8 positions match TRBD2. This CDR3 has 16 amino acids. The trim removed 2 bases at V and 3 bases at J, leaving 6 bases unmatched. In germline, CDR1 is MRHNA, CDR2 SNTAGT. DNA for the CDR3: TGTGCCAGCAGTGACATGGCGGGGGGCGGCTACAATGAGCAGTTCTTC. It translates to CASSDMAGGGYNEQFF.

This clonotype has a count of ten or more. The CDR3 loop is CASSFLNRANTEAFF. DNA for the CDR3: TGTGCCAGCAGTTTCCTAAACAGGGCGAACACTGAAGCTTTCTTT. V gene TRBV12-3 or TRBV12-4 combines with J gene TRBJ1-1; tentative D call: TRBD1 (6 bases). The CDR3 is 15 residues long. Trimming took off 3 bases at V and 1 base at J, with 12 bases between the two ends.

This clonotype was detected many times. This chain connects TRBV12-3 or TRBV12-4 to TRBJ2-7; 12 bases match TRBD1. J gave up 6 bases and V 6 bases, and 6 bases lay outside the gene matches. The CDR3 is 14 residues long. CDR3 sequence: CASRTGQGAFEQYF. In DNA form, the CDR3 reads TGTGCCAGCAGGACGGGACAGGGGGCTTTCGAGCAGTACTTC.

In its sample, this clonotype was seen many times. The chain couples TRBV4-2 to TRBJ2-7, with TRBD2 matching over 12 bases. V gave up 1 base and J gave up 4 bases; unmatched junction bases: 5. The CDR3 has 16 residues. The V gene's germline CDR1 is LGHNA and CDR2 YNFKEQ. The CDR3 protein is CASSQASGRAEYEQYF. The DNA for the CDR3 is TGTGCCAGCAGCCAAGCTAGCGGGAGGGCCGAATACGAGCAGTACTTC.

This clonotype was detected ten times or more. The CDR3 bases are TGTGCCAGCAGCCAGACAGCGAACACTGAAGCTTTCTTT. Encoded protein: CASSQTANTEAFF. The J gene is TRBJ1-1, the V gene TRBV14; perhaps TRBD1 as D (5 bases). From germline, CDR1 is SGHDN and CDR2 FVKESK. This CDR3 has 13 amino acids. The V end was cut by 3 bases, the J end by 1 base, with 6 bases between.

This clonotype was counted many times. The chain uses TRBV18 and TRBJ1-3; D unclear. CDR3 length: 15 amino acids. Germline CDR1 and CDR2: KGHSH and LQKENI. With 0 bases removed from V and 3 bases from J, the gap between germline ends came to 9 bases. The CDR3 loop is CASSPPGVSGNTIYF. The CDR3 nucleotides are TGTGCCAGCTCACCACCGGGAGTCAGTGGAAACACCATATATTTT.

The CDR3 nucleotides are TGCGCCAGCAGCTTGGGTGGACAGGGGTACAATGAGCAGTTCTTC. Protein product: CASSLGGQGYNEQFF. V is TRBV5-1 and J is TRBJ2-1; 9 bases line up with TRBD1. The trim removed 0 bases at V and 4 bases at J, leaving 2 bases unmatched. CDR3 length equals 15 residues. Germline V gene lookup returns CDR1 SGHRS and CDR2 YFSETQ.

This clonotype showed up many times. The genes are TRBV7-8 and TRBJ2-7; D remains ambiguous. CDR1 is SGHVS, CDR2 FQNEAQ, per germline. CDR3 size: 14 residues. The germline V and J ends were trimmed by 5 bases and 5 bases, with 16 bases remaining between them. CDR3 protein: CASSKNPGSDEQYF. Here the CDR3 DNA reads TGTGCCAGCAGCAAGAACCCAGGCTCGGACGAGCAGTACTTC.

This clonotype counts as medium-sized. This chain joins TRBV28 and TRBJ2-7; 7 bases are shared with TRBD1. The V gene end was trimmed by 5 bases and the J gene end by 4 bases; junction bases not matched to a gene: 11. From germline, CDR1 is MDHEN and CDR2 SYDVKM. The length of the CDR3 is 15 residues. The CDR3 spells CASSPPGGTAYEQYF. The CDR3, as DNA: TGTGCCAGCAGTCCGCCAGGGGGAACGGCTTACGAGCAGTACTTC.

Judged by abundance, this clonotype is medium-sized. V and J are TRBV11-2 and TRBJ2-7; a possible D gene is TRBD2 (5 bases). Germline V gene data show CDR1 as SGHAT and CDR2 as FQNNGV. The CDR3 has 12 residues. V lost 5 bases, J lost 7 bases, and 12 bases lay in between. CDR3 protein: CASSPNRREQYF. DNA of the CDR3: TGTGCCAGCAGCCCGAACCGGAGGGAGCAGTACTTC.

This clonotype was recorded many times. The rearrangement uses TRBV28 and TRBJ1-1, with D maybe TRBD1 (6 bases). Trimming shortened V by 5 bases and J by 4 bases, and 14 bases separated the two germline ends. The CDR3 sequence is 14 residues long. CDR1 and CDR2 from the germline V gene are MDHEN and SYDVKM. DNA of the CDR3: TGTGCCAGCAGTCCCAGGGGTGGGTTCACTGAAGCTTTCTTT. Translated: CASSPRGGFTEAFF.

The V call is TRBV20-1, the J call TRBJ1-6; D remains unclear. The CDR3 runs 14 residues. The ends were cut back, 3 bases at V and 9 bases at J, with 15 bases in the middle. In germline, CDR1 is DFQATT, CDR2 SNEGSKA (reference sequence). The CDR3 is CSASPYEGGSPLHF. In nucleotides, the CDR3 is TGCAGTGCTAGCCCGTATGAGGGAGGTTCACCCCTCCACTTT.

This chain joins TRBV10-3 and TRBJ1-1; 8 bases align to TRBD1. This CDR3 has 13 residues. CDR1 is ENHRY, CDR2 SYGVKD, per germline. With 10 bases clipped from V and 1 base from J, the junction kept 5 bases outside the gene matches. This CDR3 is CASADRANTEAFF. DNA of the CDR3: TGTGCCAGCGCGGACAGGGCGAACACTGAAGCTTTCTTT.

This clonotype was observed many times. The chain is built from TRBV4-1 and TRBJ2-7; TRBD2 aligns across 7 bases. The CDR3 has 15 amino acids. Trimming took 0 bases from V and 3 from J; bases not matched to a gene: 5. Germline-derived CDR1 and CDR2 are MGHRA and YSYEKL. The CDR3 reads CASSQEDGGSYEQYF. DNA of the CDR3: TGCGCCAGCAGCCAAGAGGACGGCGGGAGCTACGAGCAGTACTTC.